This T cell receptor (beta chain) derives from a study of blood T cell repertoires in COVID-19. At the level of the study: The United States, Italy and Spain provided the acute and convalescent COVID-19 samples. The cDNA or gDNA used as material had been derived from T cells, B-cell-depleted T cells, or PBMCs.

The method was immunoSEQ multiplex PCR; TCRdb's version includes in-frame clones alone and lacks a portion of them. The sample holds about 180,000 clones, roughly nine tenths seen once. Germline loops: CDR1 SGHNT, CDR2 YYREEE (reference sequence). The CDR3 has 17 residues. With V trimmed by 4 bases and J by 4 bases, 11 bases remained unmatched. Source material: peripheral blood. The sequence derives from a man aged 65 to 85 with active or convalescent COVID-19. The V call is TRBV5-4, the J call TRBJ2-2; TRBD2 matches 9 bases. The CDR3 is CASSPNELAGLTGELFF. DNA for the CDR3: TGTGCCAGCAGCCCAAACGAGCTAGCGGGACTCACCGGGGAGCTGTTTTTT.